By sample fraction, the clone carrying this TCR beta chain is medium-sized. The library protocol tagged each TCR cDNA with a unique molecular identifier. TCRdb re-derived calls from the 5' RACE reads in MiXCR, one entry per CDR3 protein. The table shows about 1,700 distinct CDR3 sequences, with 15% to 20% occurring only once. This CDR3 has 16 amino acids. CDR1 is KGHSH, CDR2 LQKENI, per germline. V lost 2 bases to trimming and J lost 0 bases, with 10 bases between them. These data come from a study of spatial heterogeneity in lung cancer. Time point: blood at routine non-recurrence follow-up after resection.

This clonotype was sampled from a male donor with early-stage non-small cell lung cancer. Specimen: PBMCs, collected at follow-up. The rearrangement links TRBV18 to TRBJ2-2; D uncertain. CDR3 coding DNA: TGTGCCAGCTCACCATCATCCCCCGCGAACACCGGGGAGCTGTTTTTT. Translating gives CASSPSSPANTGELFF.